The source of this T cell receptor beta chain is a study of graft-versus-host responses after intestinal transplantation. Study results and caveats: Recipient marrow showed GvH clones, some seen first in ileum or blood.

On this clone itself: What it recognizes is unknown.

Assay used: immunoSEQ multiplex PCR; TCRdb lists only in-frame clones, some missing. The sample contains 140,000 or so clones, over 90% of which appear only once. The CDR3 length is 14 residues. Germline assignment: CDR1 MNHNY and CDR2 SVGAGI (reference sequence). Trimming stripped 3 bases from V and 7 bases from J, with 12 bases between. The chain uses TRBV6-6 and TRBJ1-4; D gene ambiguous. Sequences were derived from unstimulated CD4+ T cells sorted from spleen or lymph node cells, sampled before intestinal transplant. The clonotype comes from a human donor who received an intestinal transplant. The CDR3 here is CASSYLEGREKLFF. The CDR3 DNA reads as TGTGCCAGCAGTTATTTGGAGGGTCGTGAAAAACTGTTTTTT.